Only one count was recorded for the clone carrying this TCR beta chain. CDR1 is MNHEY and CDR2 is SMNVEV in the germline V gene (reference sequence). The CDR3 spans 13 residues. V dropped 6 bases and J dropped 3 bases, with 8 bases sitting between them. Profiling relied on immunoSEQ multiplex PCR, and the TCRdb table lists in-frame clones only, not all of them. The sample yields around 290,000 clones, 88% seen once. The source of the sample is a study of blood T cell repertoires in COVID-19. The source of this sequence is a woman aged 30 to 39 who had recovered from COVID-19. The sequenced sample was PBMCs or T cells enriched from blood (not recorded which). The chain is built from TRBV27 and TRBJ2-2; D perhaps matches TRBD2 (5 bases). CDR3 amino acids: CASRVRDTGELFF. CDR3 sequence (DNA): TGTGCCAGCAGAGTGAGGGACACCGGGGAGCTGTTTTTT.